This T cell receptor (beta chain) is from a study of blood T cell repertoires in COVID-19. Study summary: Some COVID-19 samples were acute and others convalescent; all came from the United States, Italy and Spain. The analysed material was cDNA or gDNA that came from T cells, B-cell-depleted T cells, or PBMCs.

In the authors' methods: Reference gene primer amplification gave estimated nucleated cell counts. Libraries were prepared by immunoSEQ multiplex PCR; TCRdb keeps only in-frame clonotypes and omits some of them. V, J and clone size are those of that table, while D and trimming were read from the DNA. The data contain about 250,000 clones, around four fifths of them singletons. Germline CDR1 reads SGHTA; CDR2 reads FQGNSA. The ends were cut back, 3 bases at V and 1 base at J, with 12 bases in the middle. This CDR3 comprises 15 residues. This receptor was taken from a woman aged 60 to 75 with active or convalescent COVID-19. The sequenced material came from peripheral blood. J is TRBJ2-5 and V is TRBV7-2; tentatively, D is TRBD2 (5 bases). The CDR3 loop reads CASSFQSGGQETQYF. The CDR3 nucleotides read TGTGCCAGCAGCTTCCAAAGCGGAGGCCAAGAGACCCAGTACTTC.